This T cell receptor beta chain was identified in a study of blood T cell repertoires in COVID-19. The assay was immunoSEQ multiplex PCR, and TCRdb's table has in-frame clones only and misses some. Of around 140,000 clones detected, about 86% appear once; the ten largest clones hold roughly 2.3%. This CDR3 is built from 15 residues. J lost 6 bases, V lost 4 bases, and 9 bases had no gene match. CDR1 SGHTA and CDR2 FQGTGA come from the germline V gene. This clone was detected once. Across fewer than 25 US areas, participants ranged in age from roughly 18 to 89 years. Categorization into cohorts depended on clinical history that participants reported.

The receptor was isolated from a man in his forties with acute COVID-19. Sequences were obtained from PBMCs or T cells enriched from blood (not recorded which). The chain links TRBV7-3 to TRBJ2-3; 8 bases align to TRBD2. CDR3 region: CASSSRLSGVDTQYF. CDR3 sequence (DNA): TGTGCCAGCAGCTCGCGGCTTAGCGGGGTGGATACGCAGTATTTT.